This T cell receptor (beta chain) was sequenced during a study of T-cell reconstitution after alpha-beta-depleted transplantation in children. CDR1 and CDR2 from the germline V gene are SGHDT and YYEEEE. This CDR3 has 15 residues. V lost 2 bases, J lost 8 bases, and 6 bases stayed unmatched. This sample's TCRbeta library carried unique molecular identifier barcodes. One entry per CDR3 protein, called by TCRdb with MiXCR from the PCR reads. The sample has about 640,000 distinct CDR3 sequences; under 15% are singletons. This TCR derives from a male patient younger than 18 who had a stem cell transplant for acute myeloid leukemia, so the T cells may come from the graft donor. This specimen was PBMCs, mostly from graft donor cells, taken 360 days after TCRalphabeta/CD19-depleted stem cell transplant. The chain has TRBV5-6 and TRBJ2-1; 11 nucleotides match TRBD2. CDR3 residues: CASSFLAGGWDEQFF. CDR3 nucleotides: TGTGCCAGCAGCTTTCTAGCGGGAGGTTGGGATGAGCAGTTCTTC.